What follows are 10 T cell receptor beta chains derived from one specimen sequenced in a study of T cell responses to AZD1222 COVID-19 vaccine. Profiling relied on immunoSEQ multiplex PCR, and the TCRdb table lists in-frame clones only, not all of them. The sample yields 150,000 to 200,000 clones, 87% seen once. The material sequenced was peripheral blood, taken on day 0 of AZD1222 vaccination. The origin of the receptors is an adult in good health.

The chain is built from TRBV6-4 and TRBJ2-1; D is uncertain. This CDR3 region has 14 residues. V gave up 7 bases and J gave up 3 bases, with 13 bases separating them. Germline CDR1 MRHNA, CDR2 SNTAGT. CDR3: CASIENSHYNEQFF. CDR3 coding DNA: TGTGCCAGCATCGAGAACTCCCACTACAATGAGCAGTTCTTC.

V usage is TRBV7-7 and J usage is TRBJ2-2; 11 bases match TRBD2. Germline V CDR1 and CDR2: SSHAT, FNYEAQ (reference sequence). This CDR3 has 16 amino acids. Unmatched junction bases numbered 4, after V lost 1 base and J lost 6 bases. The CDR3 DNA follows: TGTGCCAGCAGCTTAGTACTAGCGGGAGTGGCCGGGGAGCTGTTTTTT. Translated: CASSLVLAGVAGELFF.

This chain links TRBV20-1 with TRBJ1-2, with 9 bases that match TRBD1. The length of the CDR3 is 14 residues. Trimming cost V 3 bases and J 2 bases; bases outside gene matches: 4. CDR1 and CDR2 from the germline V gene are DFQATT and SNEGSKA (reference sequence). In DNA form, the CDR3 reads TGCAGTGCTAGTGGGACAGGGAACAACTATGGCTACACCTTC. As protein: CSASGTGNNYGYTF.

This chain connects TRBV5-8 to TRBJ2-5; perhaps TRBD2 as D (6 bases). This CDR3 contains 15 residues. Trimming removed 0 bases from V and 2 bases from J, with 11 bases in between. Germline values: CDR1 SGHTS, CDR2 YDEGEE. The CDR3 spells CASSLVSRGQETQYF. The CDR3 DNA reads as TGTGCCAGCAGCTTGGTGTCACGGGGGCAAGAGACCCAGTACTTC.

This rearrangement joins TRBV28 to TRBJ1-3; 10 bases align to TRBD1. CDR1 and CDR2 (germline): MDHEN, SYDVKM. The CDR3 runs to 17 residues. V gave up 3 bases and J gave up 1 base; unmatched junction bases: 6. As DNA, the CDR3 is TGTGCCAGCAGTTTCCGGGACAGGGGCTGGTCTGGAAACACCATATATTTT. It encodes CASSFRDRGWSGNTIYF.

This chain uses TRBV6-4 with TRBJ2-2; D possibly matches TRBD1 or TRBD2 (7 bases each). This CDR3 region has 18 residues. Germline V gene data show CDR1 as MRHNA and CDR2 as SNTAGT. V dropped 4 bases and J dropped 4 bases, with 22 bases sitting between them. This chain's CDR3 is CASSVSGSGGQPTGELFF. The CDR3 DNA sequence: TGTGCCAGCAGTGTTAGCGGGTCCGGGGGACAGCCCACCGGGGAGCTGTTTTTT.

The chain has TRBV9 and TRBJ2-3, with D perhaps given as TRBD1 or TRBD2 (6 bases each). Trimming stripped 2 bases from V and 0 bases from J, with 10 bases between. This CDR3 contains 15 residues. CDR1 and CDR2 from the germline V gene are SGDLS and YYNGEE. The CDR3 DNA reads TGTGCCAGCAGCGTTAGGGGGGCTAGCACAGATACGCAGTATTTT. This codes for CASSVRGASTDTQYF.

The chain recombines TRBV30 with TRBJ2-4, with D possibly TRBD1 on 6 matching bases. CDR1 and CDR2 from the germline V gene are GTSNPN and SVGIG (reference sequence). The CDR3 consists of 14 residues. The ends were cut back, 0 bases at V and 2 bases at J, with 8 bases in the middle. For the CDR3, the DNA is TGTGCCTGGAGTGTAGGGGGATCCAAAAACATTCAGTACTTC. Translated: CAWSVGGSKNIQYF. Complete variable domain (other parts from reference TRBV30 and TRBJ2-4): SQTIHQWPATLVQPVGSPLSLECTVEGTSNPNLYWYRQAAGRGLQLLFYSVGIGQISSEVPQNLSASRPQDRQFILSSKKLLLSDSGFYLCAWSVGGSKNIQYFGAGTRLSVL.

The gene calls are TRBV6-5 and TRBJ2-2; TRBD2 is a possible D gene (7 bases). Trimming removed 1 base at V and 0 bases at J, with 9 bases between. The CDR3 totals 16 residues. Germline CDR1 reads MNHEY; CDR2 reads SVGAGI. CDR3 nucleotide sequence: TGTGCCAGCAGTTACTTCGGGGGGCCGAACACCGGGGAGCTGTTTTTT. It specifies CASSYFGGPNTGELFF.

V usage is TRBV12-5 and J usage is TRBJ2-2, with 7 bases fitting TRBD1. CDR1 is LGHNT and CDR2 is FRNRAP in the germline V gene. The length of the CDR3 is 15 residues. The ends lost 4 bases at V and 6 bases at J; junction bases unmatched: 8. The CDR3 DNA follows: TGTGCTAGTGGTTCCCTTGGGACAGCCGCCGGGGAGCTGTTTTTT. Its protein product is CASGSLGTAAGELFF.